This T cell receptor beta chain derives from a study of regulatory T cells in long-lasting Graves disease. Time point in this sample: newly diagnosed GD, antithyroid drugs for less than 3 months. RNA isolated from PBMCs was used to make the TCR library. This clonotype occurred many times. Building the TCR beta libraries relied on iRepertoire HTBI primers, and CDR3 regions underwent Arm-PCR. From the multiplex PCR reads, TCRdb called clonotypes with MiXCR, one entry per CDR3 protein. The data contain approximately 350,000 distinct CDR3 sequences, around 15% of them singletons. From germline, CDR1 is MDHEN and CDR2 SYDVKM. V lost 6 bases to trimming and J lost 5 bases; unmatched junction nucleotides: 4. This CDR3 has 13 amino acids. The same specimen was also included in a second study, on T cells in Graves' hyperthyroidism and ophthalmopathy. Per that study: The model identified upcoming ophthalmopathy a median approximately six months ahead of onset.

V gene TRBV28 combines with J gene TRBJ1-5; 7 positions match TRBD1. This material consisted of peripheral blood mononuclear cells (PBMCs), taken at new diagnosis, from a patient treated with antithyroid drugs. The TCR comes from a man aged 40-49 years with Graves disease. CDR3 sequence (DNA): TGTGCCAGCAGCAATACAGGGGATCAGCCCCAGCATTTT. Translated, it gives CASSNTGDQPQHF.